The 16 T cell receptor beta chains presented below share a single source sample, sequenced in a study of blood T cell dynamics during melanoma immunotherapy. This table comes from immunoSEQ multiplex PCR, and its TCRdb copy is limited to in-frame clones, with some not included. The profile shows some 9,300 clones, roughly 89% of them singletons. Documented time point: pre-treatment baseline. The sequences come from blood, collected from a patient treated with checkpoint blockade. The source is a human donor with melanoma.

V and J are TRBV7-2 and TRBJ1-1; TRBD1 aligns across 11 bases. The CDR3 contains 14 residues. The V gene's germline CDR1 is SGHTA and CDR2 FQGNSA. The V gene end was trimmed by 3 bases and the J gene end by 6 bases; junction bases not matched to a gene: 3. Written as DNA, the CDR3 is TGTGCCAGCAGCTTGGGACAGGGGGTGGCTGAAGCTTTCTTT. Translating it yields CASSLGQGVAEAFF.

J is TRBJ2-1 and V is TRBV6-5; a weak D match, TRBD2 (6 bases). The CDR3 is 14 amino acids. Germline CDR1 and CDR2: MNHEY and SVGAGI. Trimming shortened V by 0 bases and J by 6 bases, and 9 bases separated the two germline ends. CDR3 sequence: CASSYSAGGNEQFF. The CDR3, as DNA: TGTGCCAGCAGTTACTCGGCCGGGGGCAATGAGCAGTTCTTC.

The chain links TRBV7-9 to TRBJ1-2; maybe TRBD1 (5 bases). The CDR3 length is 13 residues. Per germline, CDR1 SEHNR and CDR2 FQNEAQ (reference sequence). Trimming removed 5 bases from V and 8 bases from J, with 15 bases in between. As DNA, the CDR3 is TGTGCCAGCAGCCCGGGCGGGGCGCGGGGCTACACCTTC. It codes for CASSPGGARGYTF.

The chain is built from TRBV10-3 and TRBJ2-2; D possibly corresponds to TRBD1 (5 bases). CDR1 ENHRY and CDR2 SYGVKD come from the germline V gene. The length of the CDR3 is 12 residues. Trimming left V 10 bases short and J 8 bases short, with 14 bases between. CDR3 region: CATRPQGGELFF. CDR3 DNA sequence: TGTGCCACCAGGCCCCAGGGAGGGGAGCTGTTTTTT.

This chain links TRBV5-1 with TRBJ1-5; D not certain. The V gene's germline CDR1 is SGHRS and CDR2 YFSETQ. This CDR3 is built from 16 residues. The germline V and J ends were trimmed by 1 base and 3 bases, with 14 bases remaining between them. The CDR3 reads CASSLLQPVPNQPQHF. CDR3 DNA sequence: TGCGCCAGCAGCTTGTTGCAGCCAGTCCCCAATCAGCCCCAGCATTTT.

The rearrangement uses TRBV12-5 and TRBJ2-7; the match to TRBD2 covers 7 bases. Trimming took 1 base from V and 3 from J; bases not matched to a gene: 0. The length of the CDR3 is 13 residues. Germline V gene sequence: CDR1 LGHNT, CDR2 FRNRAP. The CDR3 nucleotides read TGTGCTAGTGGTTTGGCTAGCGGCTACGAGCAGTACTTC. Protein sequence: CASGLASGYEQYF. Combining the CDR3 with reference TRBV12-5 and TRBJ2-7 gives the whole variable domain DARVTQTPRHKVTEMGQEVTMRCQPILGHNTVFWYRQTMMQGLELLAYFRNRAPLDDSGMPKDRFSAEMPDATLATLKIQPSEPRDSAVYFCASGLASGYEQYFGPGTRLTVT.

This sequence joins TRBV27 and TRBJ2-1; TRBD2 agrees at 7 bases. Germline assignment: CDR1 MNHEY and CDR2 SMNVEV (reference sequence). The junction had 10 bases not matched to a gene; V was cut back by 3 bases and J by 2 bases. The CDR3 covers 17 residues. The CDR3 spells CASSFLLLARTYNEQFF. For the CDR3, the DNA is TGTGCCAGCAGTTTCCTCTTACTAGCGCGAACCTACAATGAGCAGTTCTTC.

The rearrangement links TRBV9 to TRBJ2-2, with TRBD2 identical over 8 bases. After removal of 3 bases from V and 4 bases from J, the junction contained 5 bases not matched to a gene. This CDR3 is built from 15 residues. Looked up from germline, CDR1 is SGDLS and CDR2 is YYNGEE. The CDR3 spells CASSAILAGTGELFF. The CDR3 DNA reads TGTGCCAGCAGCGCGATTCTAGCGGGCACCGGGGAGCTGTTTTTT.

The chain couples TRBV27 to TRBJ2-7; D remains ambiguous. The CDR3 sequence is 11 residues long. Deletions cut 3 bases from V and 4 bases from J, with 4 bases between. Germline CDR1 MNHEY, CDR2 SMNVEV (reference sequence). The CDR3 sequence is CASSFGYEQYF. The DNA for the CDR3 is TGTGCCAGCAGTTTTGGTTACGAGCAGTACTTC.

The chain employs TRBV27 and TRBJ2-5, with D maybe TRBD2 (5 bases). The end of the DNA fits TRBJ2-7 better, so the J call may be wrong. CDR1 MNHEY and CDR2 SMNVEV come from the germline V gene (reference sequence). The CDR3 consists of 15 residues. This CDR3 is CASKGSRDAIYEQYF. CDR3 DNA: TGTGCCAGCAAAGGGAGCCGAGATGCGATTTACGAGCAGTACTTC.

The chain links TRBV6-5 to TRBJ2-5, with 7 positions matching TRBD2. This CDR3 contains 16 residues. Germline CDR1 is MNHEY and CDR2 is SVGAGI. The V and J ends lost 4 bases and 1 base, in that order; junction bases with no gene match: 9. CDR3 sequence: CASSSPGGGFQETQYF. DNA of the CDR3: TGTGCCAGCAGTTCCCCGGGGGGAGGATTCCAAGAGACCCAGTACTTC.

This clone was counted once. The rearrangement links TRBV19 to TRBJ2-7, with D perhaps matching TRBD2 (5 bases). From germline, CDR1 is LNHDA and CDR2 SQIVND (reference sequence). There are 13 residues in the CDR3. V was shortened by 3 bases and J by 6 bases, with 12 bases between the two germline ends. The CDR3 bases are TGTGCCAGTAGTATTAGTTTGGGGAGCGAGCAGTACTTC. The encoded protein is CASSISLGSEQYF.

The chain has TRBV7-9 and TRBJ2-7; either TRBD1 or TRBD2 may fit D (5 bases each). Germline-derived CDR1 and CDR2 are SEHNR and FQNEAQ (reference sequence). The CDR3 length is 15 residues. V lost 5 bases and J lost 7, with 21 bases in between. Here the CDR3 reads CASSRPRDHHREQYF. Here the CDR3 DNA reads TGTGCCAGCAGCCGCCCCCGGGACCACCATCGGGAGCAGTACTTC.

The chain employs TRBV4-1 and TRBJ1-1, with D possibly being TRBD1 (5 bases). Trimming left V 6 bases short and J 7 bases short, with 21 bases between. From germline, CDR1 is MGHRA and CDR2 YSYEKL. The CDR3 spans 15 residues. The CDR3 reads CASRPLGAPWGEAFF. The DNA of the CDR3 is TGCGCCAGCAGACCACTTGGGGCGCCCTGGGGTGAAGCTTTCTTT.

V gene TRBV6-5 combines with J gene TRBJ1-4; tentatively, D is TRBD1 (5 bases). This CDR3 contains 15 residues. Germline V gene lookup returns CDR1 MNHEY and CDR2 SVGAGI. V gave up 0 bases and J gave up 3 bases, with 8 bases separating them. The chain's CDR3 is CASSYSGPPNEKLFF. In nucleotides, the CDR3 is TGTGCCAGCAGTTACTCGGGACCTCCTAATGAAAAACTGTTTTTT.

This chain connects TRBV10-2 to TRBJ2-2, with no clear D. The CDR3 covers 15 residues. From germline, CDR1 is WSHSY and CDR2 SAAADI. With 2 bases removed from V and 7 bases from J, the gap between germline ends came to 14 bases. CDR3 coding DNA: TGCGCCAGCAGTGAGCGCCGTGGGGTCCACGGGGAGCTGTTTTTT. Its translation is CASSERRGVHGELFF.